The 12 T cell receptor beta chains presented below share a single source sample, sequenced in a study of identical twins. MiXCR, applied by TCRdb to the 5' RACE reads, yields one record per CDR3 protein. The sample lists roughly 220,000 distinct CDR3 sequences; 6.5% were seen once. A further study also used this sample, focusing on T cells expressing NK-cell markers.

Sequenced: CD8+ T cells sorted from blood. The receptors were sampled from a woman younger than 30 in good health.

This clonotype showed up many times. The V gene is TRBV13, the J gene TRBJ1-5; unclear D gene. Germline V CDR1 and CDR2: PRHDT, FYEKMQ (reference sequence). The CDR3 length is 13 residues. Trimming took 3 bases from V and 4 from J, leaving 7 bases between them. In nucleotides, the CDR3 is TGTGCCAGCAGCTTGGGATGGAATCAGCCCCAGCATTTT. It specifies CASSLGWNQPQHF.

This clonotype was counted between two and nine times. Written as DNA, the CDR3 is TGTGCCAGCAGTTTATCGACCGGGAGTCAAGAGACCCAGTACTTC. This sequence encodes CASSLSTGSQETQYF. The chain uses TRBV27 and TRBJ2-5, with D possibly TRBD2 on 6 matching bases. V dropped 0 bases and J dropped 2 bases, with 10 bases sitting between them. From germline, CDR1 is MNHEY and CDR2 SMNVEV (reference sequence). This CDR3 is built from 15 residues.

This clonotype was picked up a small number of times. The rearrangement uses TRBV13 and TRBJ1-3, with 7 bases lining up with TRBD1. The J segment lost 5 bases and the V segment lost 5 bases, leaving 6 bases of the junction unmatched. Germline lookup yields CDR1 PRHDT and CDR2 FYEKMQ (reference sequence). This CDR3 comprises 14 residues. The CDR3 here is CASSPTTGRNTIYF. The CDR3 DNA is TGTGCCAGCAGCCCCACGACAGGGAGAAACACCATATATTTT.

The chain combines TRBV19 with TRBJ1-1, with unresolved D. V shed 6 bases and J shed 6 bases, with 17 bases lying between them. The germline V gene has CDR1 LNHDA and CDR2 SQIVND (reference sequence). The CDR3 spans 14 residues. The CDR3 bases are TGTGCCAGTAGAAGCTCCCAGGAGAGTTCTGAAGCTTTCTTT. Its protein product is CASRSSQESSEAFF. Using reference TRBV19 and TRBJ1-1 for the parts outside the CDR3, the full variable domain is DGGITQSPKYLFRKEGQNVTLSCEQNLNHDAMYWYRQDPGQGLRLIYYSQIVNDFQKGDIAEGYSVSREKKESFPLTVTSAQKNPTAFYLCASRSSQESSEAFFGQGTRLTVV.

This clonotype was found a few times. The chain carries TRBV5-6 and TRBJ2-1; possibly TRBD1 for D (8 bases). The CDR3 contains 15 residues. Trimming left V 3 bases short and J 3 bases short, with 13 bases between. Germline CDR1 and CDR2: SGHDT and YYEEEE. In nucleotides, the CDR3 is TGTGCCAGCAGCTCGGGAGGACAGGGCTACAATGAGCAGTTCTTC. Protein: CASSSGGQGYNEQFF.

J is TRBJ2-5 and V is TRBV27; no clear D. Germline-derived CDR1 and CDR2 are MNHEY and SMNVEV (reference sequence). The CDR3 totals 16 residues. Trimming removed 6 bases at V and 4 bases at J, with 21 bases between. As DNA, the CDR3 is TGTGCCAGCAGATCCCTCGGCGTGAGCGTCGCAGAGACCCAGTACTTC. Its protein product is CASRSLGVSVAETQYF.

This chain connects TRBV19 to TRBJ2-3, with a tentative D call TRBD1 (6 bases). CDR3 length equals 17 residues. Trimming pared 5 bases from V and 0 bases from J, leaving 18 bases between. The V gene's germline CDR1 is LNHDA and CDR2 SQIVND (reference sequence). The CDR3 DNA is TGTGCCAGTAGTCCCAATTCCGGGACAAAGAGCACAGATACGCAGTATTTT. Protein: CASSPNSGTKSTDTQYF.

This clonotype was observed a handful of times. J is TRBJ2-7 and V is TRBV6-5; D is possibly TRBD1 or TRBD2 (5 bases each). The CDR3 runs 17 residues. The germline gives CDR1 MNHEY, CDR2 SVGAGI. Trimming removed 2 bases from V and 0 bases from J, with 17 bases in between. The CDR3 DNA reads TGTGCCAGCAGTTACCCTTCGCCCCGGGACCCCTCCTACGAGCAGTACTTC. Amino acid sequence: CASSYPSPRDPSYEQYF.

This clonotype was seen at least ten times. The chain links TRBV20-1 to TRBJ1-4; tentatively, D is TRBD1 (6 bases). The CDR3 covers 14 residues. Trimming pared 0 bases from V and 8 bases from J, leaving 13 bases between. The V gene's germline CDR1 is DFQATT and CDR2 SNEGSKA (reference sequence). The CDR3 DNA follows: TGCAGTGCTAGAGATGATACAGGGAAGGAAAAACTGTTTTTT. Translation: CSARDDTGKEKLFF.

This clonotype was observed a few times. V gene TRBV27 combines with J gene TRBJ2-1; tentative D call: TRBD2 (5 bases). The germline gives CDR1 MNHEY, CDR2 SMNVEV (reference sequence). V was clipped by 10 bases and J by 4 bases, with 17 bases between them. The length of the CDR3 is 14 residues. CDR3 amino acids: CANLTLTGYNEQFF. The CDR3 nucleotides read TGTGCCAACCTAACCCTGACGGGATACAATGAGCAGTTCTTC.

The V call is TRBV27, the J call TRBJ1-1; D not certain. This CDR3 contains 15 residues. The V gene's germline CDR1 is MNHEY and CDR2 SMNVEV (reference sequence). The V end lost 2 bases, the J end lost 1 base, and 11 bases lay between the germline ends. CDR3 coding DNA: TGTGCCAGCAGTTTAACTTTCGACCGGAACACTGAAGCTTTCTTT. Residues: CASSLTFDRNTEAFF.

The chain is built from TRBV9 and TRBJ1-1, with D possibly being TRBD1 (6 bases). The germline V gene has CDR1 SGDLS and CDR2 YYNGEE. The length of the CDR3 is 13 residues. Between the trimmed V and J ends, which lost 1 base and 5 bases, there was a span of 9 bases. The CDR3 is CASSVTGFTEAFF. As DNA, the CDR3 is TGTGCCAGCAGCGTAACAGGGTTTACTGAAGCTTTCTTT.